What follows are 26 T cell receptor beta chains derived from one specimen sequenced in a study of beta chain features in type 1 diabetes. Every bit of the isolated RNA underwent reverse transcription, so sequencing read expressed TCRB transcripts. TCRdb keeps only in-frame clones here, not all; method: immunoSEQ multiplex PCR. The table lists under 800,000 clones, roughly a sixth of them singletons, with about 0.093% in the top ten. Sequencing used naive CD4+ T cells from blood. These receptor sequences come from a man younger than 30 in good health.

The sample holds a few counts of this clone. The V gene is TRBV18, the J gene TRBJ2-3; unclear D gene. Trimming shortened V by 5 bases and J by 4 bases, and 13 bases separated the two germline ends. This CDR3 has 14 amino acids. Germline V gene sequence: CDR1 KGHSH, CDR2 LQKENI. CDR3 amino acids: CASSSTLGSDTQYF. The CDR3 DNA reads as TGTGCCAGCTCATCGACATTGGGGTCAGATACGCAGTATTTT.

For the CDR3, the DNA is TGTGCCACCACAGGGTACGAACTAGGGAATAACTATGGCTACACCTTC. This encodes CATTGYELGNNYGYTF. This chain joins TRBV10-3 and TRBJ1-2; possible D gene TRBD1, 6 bases. Germline V CDR1 and CDR2: ENHRY, SYGVKD. V lost 10 bases and J 1 base, leaving 22 bases between the germline ends. The CDR3 totals 16 residues.

There are a few counts of this clone. The chain couples TRBV7-2 to TRBJ1-2; 9 positions agree with TRBD1. V was clipped by 1 base and J by 14 bases; unmatched bases: 5. The CDR3 runs to 12 residues. Germline values: CDR1 SGHTA, CDR2 FQGNSA. The CDR3 nucleotides are TGTGCCAGCAGCTTAGACAGGGGGCGAGGGACCTTC. This translates into CASSLDRGRGTF.

This clone was seen more than once but under ten times. The chain joins TRBV2 to TRBJ2-7; D gene ambiguous. V gave up 1 base and J gave up 0 bases, with 4 bases separating them. The CDR3 is made up of 13 amino acids. Germline-derived CDR1 and CDR2 are SNHLY and FYNNEI. As DNA, the CDR3 is TGTGCCAGCAGTGAAGGACCCTCCTACGAGCAGTACTTC. Translation: CASSEGPSYEQYF. Looking up the rest from reference TRBV2 and TRBJ2-7 gives the full variable domain: EPEVTQTPSHQVTQMGQEVILRCVPISNHLYFYWYRQILGQKVEFLVSFYNNEISEKSEIFDDQFSVERPDGSNFTLKIRSTKLEDSAMYFCASSEGPSYEQYFGPGTRLTVT.

Comment on this clone: This sample also contains other DNA sequences that code for the same CDR3. The chain joins TRBV30 to TRBJ2-5, with 12 positions matching TRBD1. The CDR3 length is 16 residues. Germline V gene sequence: CDR1 GTSNPN, CDR2 SVGIG (reference sequence). Trimming cost V 3 bases and J 3 bases; bases outside gene matches: 8. The CDR3 loop is CAWSRGTGGPKETQYF. The CDR3 DNA sequence: TGTGCCTGGAGCCGGGGGACAGGGGGCCCCAAAGAGACCCAGTACTTC.

This clone was observed a handful of times. The rearrangement uses TRBV29-1 and TRBJ1-4; TRBD1 is a possible D gene (6 bases). The germline V gene encodes CDR1 SQVTM and CDR2 ANQGSEA. Trimming left V 5 bases short and J 0 bases short, with 16 bases between. The CDR3 loop spans 16 amino acids. The CDR3 DNA sequence: TGCAGCGTTTCGGTACAGGGTCCTGCAACTAATGAAAAACTGTTTTTT. It yields the protein CSVSVQGPATNEKLFF. The variable domain in full, completed from reference TRBV29-1 and TRBJ1-4, reads SAVISQKPSRDICQRGTSLTIQCQVDSQVTMMFWYRQQPGQSLTLIATANQGSEATYESGFVIDKFPISRPNLTFSTLTVSNMSPEDSSIYLCSVSVQGPATNEKLFFGSGTQLSVL.

The gene calls are TRBV6-5 and TRBJ1-5; 10 positions match TRBD1. Trimming took 3 bases from V and 3 from J; bases not matched to a gene: 5. The CDR3 extends over 16 amino acids. Germline assignment: CDR1 MNHEY and CDR2 SVGAGI. CDR3 sequence: CASSYFGTGDNQPQHF. The CDR3 nucleotides are TGTGCCAGCAGTTATTTCGGGACAGGGGACAATCAGCCCCAGCATTTT.

CDR3 residues: CASSLFRPYNEQFF. The CDR3 nucleotides are TGTGCCAGCAGTTTATTCAGGCCCTACAATGAGCAGTTCTTC. This chain uses TRBV27 with TRBJ2-1; D gene uncertain. From germline, CDR1 is MNHEY and CDR2 SMNVEV (reference sequence). V was trimmed by 1 base and J by 2 bases, leaving 6 bases between them. The CDR3 extends over 14 amino acids.

The V and J genes are TRBV7-9 and TRBJ2-5, with a weak D call TRBD1 (5 bases). Trimming left V 5 bases short and J 1 base short, with 14 bases between. Germline assignment: CDR1 SEHNR and CDR2 FQNEAQ (reference sequence). The CDR3 totals 15 residues. The CDR3 sequence is CASSQQGHFQETQYF. CDR3 in DNA: TGTGCCAGCAGCCAACAAGGACACTTCCAAGAGACCCAGTACTTC.

This clone showed up just a few times. The gene calls are TRBV9 and TRBJ2-2; D gene ambiguous. The CDR3 has 14 amino acids. With 3 bases removed from V and 6 bases from J, the gap between germline ends came to 12 bases. Germline V CDR1 and CDR2: SGDLS, YYNGEE. CDR3 loop: CASSGDTVSGELFF. In DNA form, the CDR3 reads TGTGCCAGCAGCGGTGATACCGTCTCCGGGGAGCTGTTTTTT.

This clone was counted between two and nine times. The genes are TRBV4-2 and TRBJ1-3, with 8 bases fitting TRBD1. The germline V gene encodes CDR1 LGHNA and CDR2 YNFKEQ. The V segment lost 3 bases and the J segment 2 bases; nucleotides outside the gene matches: 3. This CDR3 contains 15 residues. As DNA, the CDR3 is TGTGCCAGCAGCCAGGACAGGGACCCTGGAAACACCATATATTTT. As protein: CASSQDRDPGNTIYF.

The chain links TRBV18 to TRBJ2-1; TRBD2 matches 7 bases. J gave up 0 bases and V 3 bases, and 8 bases lay outside the gene matches. This CDR3 is built from 17 residues. Per germline, CDR1 KGHSH and CDR2 LQKENI. The CDR3 spells CASSPLSPGGSYNEQFF. The CDR3 DNA is TGTGCCAGCTCACCCTTATCGCCGGGGGGCTCCTACAATGAGCAGTTCTTC.

This clone has a handful of counts. J is TRBJ1-5 and V is TRBV19; 7 bases are shared with TRBD1. The germline gives CDR1 LNHDA, CDR2 SQIVND (reference sequence). The CDR3 has 14 amino acids. J was trimmed by 1 base and V by 3 bases; bases with no gene match: 0. The CDR3 spells CASSMTGSNQPQHF. In DNA form, the CDR3 reads TGTGCCAGTAGTATGACAGGGAGCAATCAGCCCCAGCATTTT.

This clone was seen only a few times. This sequence joins TRBV2 and TRBJ2-5; D remains ambiguous. The V and J ends lost 5 bases and 4 bases respectively, with 11 bases between them. This CDR3 is built from 13 residues. Germline CDR1 and CDR2: SNHLY and FYNNEI. The DNA for the CDR3 is TGTGCCAGCAGTACCGGGCCCCGAGAGACCCAGTACTTC. This sequence encodes CASSTGPRETQYF.

This chain links TRBV18 with TRBJ2-1, with D possibly being TRBD2 (5 bases). Trimming removed 3 bases at V and 0 bases at J, with 12 bases between. There are 16 residues in the CDR3. Germline CDR1 and CDR2: KGHSH and LQKENI. DNA for the CDR3: TGTGCCAGCTCACCCCTCCTCCGGGGCTCCTACAATGAGCAGTTCTTC. It codes for CASSPLLRGSYNEQFF.

Of note for this clone: This sequence may be a read error, since a much larger clone differs from it by one base. The rearrangement joins TRBV6-5 to TRBJ2-7; 9 bases match TRBD1. Germline-derived CDR1 and CDR2 are MNHEY and SVGAGI. Trimming cost V 6 bases and J 3 bases; bases outside gene matches: 6. The CDR3 is 14 amino acids. CDR3 DNA: TGTGCCAGCAGCCCCGGGACAGGGCGCTACGAGCAGTACTTC. Protein sequence: CASSPGTGRYEQYF.

The chain is built from TRBV28 and TRBJ1-5; D might be TRBD1 (5 bases). Trimming took off 6 bases at V and 7 bases at J, with 13 bases between the two ends. Germline CDR1 reads MDHEN; CDR2 reads SYDVKM. The CDR3 has 13 residues. The CDR3 sequence is CASREQGGQPQHF. The CDR3 DNA is TGTGCCAGCAGGGAGCAGGGAGGGCAGCCCCAGCATTTT.

The V call is TRBV9, the J call TRBJ1-3; no clear D gene. The CDR3 is 17 amino acids. Germline V gene lookup returns CDR1 SGDLS and CDR2 YYNGEE. The germline V and J ends were trimmed by 0 bases and 0 bases, with 13 bases remaining between them. The CDR3 here is CASSVAASGSSGNTIYF. CDR3 coding DNA: TGTGCCAGCAGCGTAGCAGCCTCGGGTAGCTCTGGAAACACCATATATTTT.

This clone came up a few times. V and J are TRBV5-1 and TRBJ2-5; the D gene is possibly TRBD1 (6 bases). CDR3 length: 18 amino acids. Trimming pared 0 bases from V and 4 bases from J, leaving 22 bases between. Germline lookup yields CDR1 SGHRS and CDR2 YFSETQ. CDR3 bases: TGCGCCAGCAGCTTGGGACTCTTTGCACAGGGCTTTGCAGAGACCCAGTACTTC. Amino acid sequence: CASSLGLFAQGFAETQYF.

This sequence joins TRBV10-3 and TRBJ2-3; 7 positions match TRBD2. This CDR3 is 16 amino acids long. Losses at the gene ends were 1 base for V and 6 bases for J; bases not matched to a gene: 10. Germline assignment: CDR1 ENHRY and CDR2 SYGVKD. DNA for the CDR3: TGTGCCATCAGTGAGTGGGGGGGAGGAAGAGCGGATACGCAGTATTTT. Its translation is CAISEWGGGRADTQYF.

This clone was observed a handful of times. This chain joins TRBV6-5 and TRBJ2-5; D not certain. This CDR3 contains 14 residues. Germline loops: CDR1 MNHEY, CDR2 SVGAGI. Trimming removed 5 bases from V and 5 bases from J, with 15 bases in between. As DNA, the CDR3 is TGTGCCAGCAGTCCCTGGGTTTCAGGCGAGACCCAGTACTTC. It translates to CASSPWVSGETQYF.

This clone turned up a few times. The genes are TRBV15 and TRBJ1-2, with TRBD1 identical over 9 bases. The CDR3 has 13 amino acids. The germline CDR1 and CDR2 sequences are LNHNV and YYDKDF (reference sequence). V was clipped by 9 bases and J by 7 bases; unmatched bases: 9. CDR3 DNA: TGTGCCACGCAACCCGGGACAGGGTTTGGCTACACCTTC. This sequence encodes CATQPGTGFGYTF.

The chain combines TRBV5-1 with TRBJ2-7; 9 bases align to TRBD1. This CDR3 region has 15 residues. The J segment lost 2 bases and the V segment lost 5 bases, leaving 8 bases of the junction unmatched. CDR1 is SGHRS, CDR2 YFSETQ, per germline. For the CDR3, the DNA is TGCGCCAGCAGGCCCATGGGACAGGGTGCCTACGAGCAGTACTTC. Its protein product is CASRPMGQGAYEQYF.

The V and J genes are TRBV28 and TRBJ1-2, with TRBD1 matching 7 bases. Germline V gene lookup returns CDR1 MDHEN and CDR2 SYDVKM. This CDR3 is 14 amino acids long. With V trimmed by 4 bases and J by 0 bases, 2 bases remained unmatched. The CDR3 DNA sequence: TGTGCCAGCAGTTCAGGGGGAGCTAACTATGGCTACACCTTC. Protein product: CASSSGGANYGYTF.

This clone has just a few counts. The rearrangement links TRBV7-3 to TRBJ2-5; unclear D gene. Germline lookup yields CDR1 SGHTA and CDR2 FQGTGA. V was trimmed by 1 base and J by 3 bases, leaving 12 bases between them. CDR3 length: 15 residues. The CDR3 reads CASSLNSLGKETQYF. The CDR3 DNA reads as TGTGCCAGCAGCTTAAATTCCCTGGGTAAAGAGACCCAGTACTTC. The full variable domain, its missing parts supplied by reference TRBV7-3 and TRBJ2-5, is GAGVSQTPSNKVTEKGKYVELRCDPISGHTALYWYRQSLGQGPEFLIYFQGTGAADDSGLPNDRFFAVRPEGSVSTLKIQRTERGDSAVYLCASSLNSLGKETQYFGPGTRLLVL.

The chain is built from TRBV25-1 and TRBJ2-2, with TRBD1 matching over 8 bases. After removal of 4 bases from V and 4 bases from J, the junction contained 11 bases not matched to a gene. The germline V gene encodes CDR1 MGHDK and CDR2 SYGVNS. The CDR3 consists of 17 residues. In nucleotides, the CDR3 is TGTGCCAGCAGTGTAGTTCCAGGGGGCGGCGGCACCGGGGAGCTGTTTTTT. This translates into CASSVVPGGGGTGELFF.